This T cell receptor beta chain was obtained from a study of beta chain features in type 1 diabetes. Study in general: Patients and healthy donors were similar in age, gender and cell yields.

About this clone itself: The antigen is undetermined.

As every portion of the isolated RNA was reverse transcribed, the sequencing read expressed TCRB transcripts. It was found that naive, central memory and regulatory T cell samples averaged around 3.5 million reads. Data came from immunoSEQ multiplex PCR; TCRdb stores just in-frame clones and leaves some out. The sample records hundreds of thousands of clones, about 14% being singletons. General study points: Type 1 diabetes patients had TCRB CDR3s that were shorter (moderately but significantly so) in all four CD4+ subsets. Researchers caution that PCR might favor shorter templates, equally among patients and controls. The similarity of naive, central memory and Treg TCRB repertoires appeared greater among patients than among healthy donors.

This TCR derives from a man aged 18 to 35 with type 1 diabetes. The sequenced sample was naive CD4+ T cells from blood.

The CDR3, as DNA: TGTGCCAGCGGAGGGGGAGGCAAGGAGACCCAGTACTTC. This translates into CASGGGGKETQYF. V gene TRBV18 combines with J gene TRBJ2-5; D possibly matches TRBD1 or TRBD2 (6 bases each). CDR1 and CDR2 (germline): KGHSH, LQKENI. The V end lost 8 bases, the J end lost 5 bases, and 15 bases lay between the germline ends. The CDR3 length is 13 residues. Using reference TRBV18 and TRBJ2-5 for the parts outside the CDR3, the full variable domain is NAGVMQNPRHLVRRRGQEARLRCSPMKGHSHVYWYRQLPEEGLKFMVYLQKENIIDESGMPKERFSAEFPKEGPSILRIQQVVRGDSAAYFCASGGGGKETQYFGPGTRLLVL.